The clone carrying this TCR beta chain was observed many times. Antigen: not known. Germline V gene sequence: CDR1 SQVTM, CDR2 ANQGSEA. V lost 8 bases, J lost 0 bases, and 13 bases lay in between. This CDR3 has 13 amino acids. TCR beta CDR3 regions were amplified from RNA transcripts. The HTBI set primed first-round TCR CDR3 RT-PCR. TCRdb independently ran MiXCR on the multiplex PCR reads; one entry per CDR3 protein. The sample gives some 510,000 distinct CDR3 sequences, more than 20% of which show up once; about 30% is in the top ten. This record belongs to a study of T cells in Graves' hyperthyroidism and ophthalmopathy. Study conclusions and caveats: Expanded thyroid clonotypes (above 0.001) were mostly also found in blood.

This clonotype was obtained from a man between 18 and 29 years old with Graves' hyperthyroidism. The sample was blood. This chain uses TRBV29-1 with TRBJ1-1, with no clear D. The DNA for the CDR3 is TGCAGCCCCTCCGGCAGGTTGAACACTGAAGCTTTCTTT. Translated: CSPSGRLNTEAFF.